These 7 T cell receptor beta chains were sequenced from one sample in a study of blood T cell repertoires in COVID-19. Assay used: immunoSEQ multiplex PCR; TCRdb lists only in-frame clones, some missing. Among roughly 93,000 clones listed, nearly 90% were seen once. Sequenced: peripheral blood. The receptors come from a man between 50 and 59 years old with acute or convalescent COVID-19.

This clone appeared a single time. The rearrangement joins TRBV5-1 to TRBJ1-1, with D uncertain. Germline CDR1 SGHRS, CDR2 YFSETQ. Trimming shortened V by 0 bases and J by 0 bases, and 9 bases separated the two germline ends. The CDR3 runs 15 residues. CDR3 amino acids: CASSLDSSMNTEAFF. The CDR3 nucleotides are TGCGCCAGCAGCTTGGACAGCTCGATGAACACTGAAGCTTTCTTT. Using reference TRBV5-1 and TRBJ1-1 for the parts outside the CDR3, the full variable domain is KAGVTQTPRYLIKTRGQQVTLSCSPISGHRSVSWYQQTPGQGLQFLFEYFSETQRNKGNFPGRFSGRQFSNSRSEMNVSTLELGDSALYLCASSLDSSMNTEAFFGQGTRLTVV.

The J gene is TRBJ2-5, the V gene TRBV6-5; no clear D. This CDR3 has 11 amino acids. Trimming shortened V by 7 bases and J by 2 bases, and 5 bases separated the two germline ends. Germline V gene data show CDR1 as MNHEY and CDR2 as SVGAGI. The CDR3 coding sequence is TGTGCCAGCACCGTACAAGAGACCCAGTACTTC. Translation gives CASTVQETQYF.

The chain combines TRBV19 with TRBJ1-2; 9 nucleotides match TRBD1. The CDR3 covers 13 residues. V trimming: 7 bases; J trimming: 3 bases; junction bases outside the gene matches: 3. Germline CDR1 reads LNHDA; CDR2 reads SQIVND (reference sequence). The CDR3 is CASIGTGYYGYTF. The CDR3 bases are TGTGCCAGTATTGGGACAGGGTACTATGGCTACACCTTC.

This clone appeared once. The chain carries TRBV5-1 and TRBJ2-1; no clear D. The V gene lost 0 bases and the J gene lost 5 bases, with 9 bases spanning the gap. This CDR3 spans 14 amino acids. CDR1 is SGHRS, CDR2 YFSETQ, per germline. The CDR3 reads CASSLVDPHNEQFF. The CDR3 DNA reads TGCGCCAGCAGCTTGGTAGATCCACACAATGAGCAGTTCTTC.

The rearrangement joins TRBV19 to TRBJ1-6; TRBD1 aligns across 8 bases. The CDR3 contains 16 residues. V lost 4 bases to trimming and J lost 7 bases; unmatched junction nucleotides: 9. Per germline, CDR1 LNHDA and CDR2 SQIVND (reference sequence). CDR3 in amino acids: CASSTPDRAYNSPLHF. The CDR3 nucleotides are TGTGCCAGTAGTACACCGGACAGGGCATACAATTCACCCCTCCACTTT.

Concerning this clone: Its ends do not fully match the called genes, so a read error is possible. The V call is TRBV9, the J call TRBJ2-2, with TRBD2 matching over 7 bases. Germline V lookup: CDR1 SGDLS, CDR2 YYNGEE. The CDR3 loop spans 14 amino acids. CDR3 loop: CTSSPGTKTGELFF. The CDR3 DNA follows: TGTACCAGCAGCCCCGGGACTAAGACCGGGGAGCTGTTTTTT.

The chain couples TRBV19 to TRBJ2-7; D perhaps matches TRBD1 (6 bases). CDR1 and CDR2 (germline): LNHDA, SQIVND (reference sequence). The CDR3 is made up of 14 amino acids. The V and J ends lost 5 bases and 0 bases respectively, with 11 bases between them. CDR3 DNA: TGTGCCAGTAGTGCCCAGGGGAGCTCCTACGAGCAGTACTTC. This sequence encodes CASSAQGSSYEQYF.